The 13 T cell receptor beta chains below come from one sample, sequenced in a study of T cell responses to AZD1222 COVID-19 vaccine. Here immunoSEQ multiplex PCR was the method, and the copy in TCRdb shows in-frame clones only, minus some. The profile shows 45,000 or so clones, about 90% of them singletons. The specimen comprised peripheral blood, sampled 28 days after the second AZD1222 dose. These receptors were obtained from an adult who received the AZD1222 COVID-19 vaccine.

In its sample, this clone was seen once. J is TRBJ2-1 and V is TRBV3-1 (or the pseudogene TRBV3-2); the match to TRBD2 covers 7 bases. V shed 11 bases and J 7 bases; nucleotides not matched to a gene: 11. Germline assignment: CDR1 LGHDT and CDR2 YNNKEL (reference sequence). The CDR3 is made up of 13 amino acids. The CDR3 sequence is CACGRAGVNEQFF. The CDR3 bases are TGTGCCTGCGGGCGGGCGGGAGTTAATGAGCAGTTCTTC.

This CDR3 reads CASIEGVLDEQYF. Written as DNA, the CDR3 is TGTGCCAGCATAGAAGGGGTATTGGACGAGCAGTACTTC. The gene calls are TRBV27 and TRBJ2-7; tentatively, D is TRBD1 (5 bases). V was cut by 7 bases and J by 5 bases, with 15 bases left in between. The CDR3 contains 13 residues. CDR1 and CDR2 from the germline V gene are MNHEY and SMNVEV (reference sequence).

This chain uses TRBV30 with TRBJ1-1; D unresolved. The CDR3 is 12 amino acids. Trimming took off 4 bases at V and 10 bases at J, with 16 bases between the two ends. From germline, CDR1 is GTSNPN and CDR2 SVGIG (reference sequence). The CDR3 nucleotides are TGTGCCTGGAACGAAGGTTCTAAGGGAGCTTTCTTT. Protein sequence: CAWNEGSKGAFF.

In this sample, this clone turned up once. This CDR3 reads CASSLGALDYGYTF. CDR3 DNA: TGTGCCAGCAGCTTGGGGGCCTTGGACTATGGCTACACCTTC. The chain uses TRBV5-5 and TRBJ1-2; no clear D. This CDR3 is 14 amino acids long. Germline loops: CDR1 SGHKS, CDR2 YYEKEE (reference sequence). V lost 0 bases, J lost 3 bases, and 9 bases lay in between.

The sample holds one count of this clone. The V and J genes are TRBV2 and TRBJ2-3, with D possibly being TRBD2 (5 bases). The CDR3 spans 14 residues. Per the germline V gene, CDR1 is SNHLY and CDR2 is FYNNEI. The V end was cut by 4 bases, the J end by 0 bases, with 8 bases between. The CDR3 sequence: CASSGAVSTDTQYF. The CDR3 DNA reads TGTGCCAGCAGTGGAGCGGTGAGCACAGATACGCAGTATTTT.

This clone was seen just once. The chain is built from TRBV20-1 and TRBJ1-6, with a weak D call TRBD1 (6 bases). Per the germline V gene, CDR1 is DFQATT and CDR2 is SNEGSKA (reference sequence). Deletions cut 5 bases from V and 10 bases from J, with 9 bases between. The CDR3 is 11 residues long. CDR3 in amino acids: CSASGGSPLHF. The CDR3 region has the DNA TGCAGTGCTTCGGGGGGCTCACCCCTCCACTTT.

The genes are TRBV5-4 and TRBJ2-5; 8 positions agree with TRBD2. V dropped 3 bases and J dropped 1; count of bases not matched to a gene: 5. The V gene's germline CDR1 is SGHNT and CDR2 YYREEE (reference sequence). CDR3 size: 15 residues. CDR3 in DNA: TGTGCCAGCAGCTCCCCCAGCGGGAGCCAAGAGACCCAGTACTTC. It yields the protein CASSSPSGSQETQYF.

The J gene is TRBJ1-2, the V gene TRBV28; D unclear. Germline V CDR1 and CDR2: MDHEN, SYDVKM. The V gene lost 2 bases and the J gene lost 2 bases, with 3 bases spanning the gap. The CDR3 has 12 residues. The chain's CDR3 is CASSLVNYGYTF. CDR3 in DNA: TGTGCCAGCAGTTTAGTGAACTATGGCTACACCTTC.

This chain links TRBV30 with TRBJ1-2; D remains unclear. Trimming cost V 2 bases and J 6 bases, with 7 bases left between them. Germline CDR1 reads GTSNPN; CDR2 reads SVGIG (reference sequence). The CDR3 sequence is 11 residues long. CDR3 nucleotide sequence: TGTGCCTGGAGTCTGTATCATGGCTACACCTTC. Residues: CAWSLYHGYTF.

This rearrangement joins TRBV2 to TRBJ1-2, with D hard to call. Trimming pared 0 bases from V and 8 bases from J, leaving 10 bases between. The CDR3 is made up of 13 amino acids. CDR1 is SNHLY, CDR2 FYNNEI, per germline. CDR3 loop: CASSEALGVGYTF. CDR3 bases: TGTGCCAGCAGTGAAGCGCTTGGGGTGGGCTACACCTTC. Full variable domain (missing parts from reference TRBV2 and TRBJ1-2): EPEVTQTPSHQVTQMGQEVILRCVPISNHLYFYWYRQILGQKVEFLVSFYNNEISEKSEIFDDQFSVERPDGSNFTLKIRSTKLEDSAMYFCASSEALGVGYTFGSGTRLTVV.

This clone was counted once. The rearrangement links TRBV11-2 to TRBJ2-7, with 7 bases identical to TRBD2. With V trimmed by 3 bases and J by 3 bases, 17 bases remained unmatched. Germline values: CDR1 SGHAT, CDR2 FQNNGV. The CDR3 sequence is 18 residues long. CDR3: CASSFPPGLREGLYEQYF. The DNA of the CDR3 is TGTGCCAGCAGCTTCCCCCCAGGGTTGAGGGAGGGCCTCTACGAGCAGTACTTC.

J is TRBJ2-4 and V is TRBV4-1, with D unclear. The CDR3 has 17 residues. Germline loops: CDR1 MGHRA, CDR2 YSYEKL. V was shortened by 4 bases and J by 0 bases, with 16 bases between the two germline ends. The CDR3, as DNA: TGCGCCAGCAGCCTTCTAACAAGCCCTCTAGCCAAAAACATTCAGTACTTC. It codes for CASSLLTSPLAKNIQYF.

V is TRBV11-3 and J is TRBJ2-2; possibly TRBD2 for D (5 bases). Per germline, CDR1 SGHNT and CDR2 YENEEA. CDR3 length: 14 amino acids. V lost 5 bases, J lost 4 bases, and 11 bases lay in between. The CDR3 nucleotides are TGTGCCAGCAGCCTGACTATTCTCACCGGGGAGCTGTTTTTT. This translates into CASSLTILTGELFF.